The 25 T cell receptor beta chains given below trace back to one sample, sequenced in a study of blood T cell repertoires in COVID-19. This table comes from immunoSEQ multiplex PCR, and its TCRdb copy is limited to in-frame clones, with some not included. This sample yields approximately 440,000 clones, of which roughly 88% are seen a single time; about 0.63% belongs to the top ten. Sequencing was performed on PBMCs or T cells enriched from blood (not recorded which). The receptor set was obtained from a young man who had recovered from COVID-19.

The J gene is TRBJ1-4, the V gene TRBV18; TRBD1 is a possible D gene (5 bases). Germline V gene lookup returns CDR1 KGHSH and CDR2 LQKENI. CDR3 size: 13 residues. V gave up 6 bases and J gave up 8 bases, with 13 bases separating them. CDR3 sequence reads: CASSVGAEEKLFF. Written as DNA, the CDR3 is TGTGCCAGCTCTGTAGGGGCAGAGGAAAAACTGTTTTTT.

The CDR3 region is CASSLDSGGDNEQFF. The CDR3, as DNA: TGTGCCAGCAGCTTGGATAGCGGGGGCGACAATGAGCAGTTCTTC. The V and J genes are TRBV5-4 and TRBJ2-1, with TRBD2 identical over 9 bases. J was trimmed by 5 bases and V by 0 bases; bases with no gene match: 3. From germline, CDR1 is SGHNT and CDR2 YYREEE (reference sequence). The CDR3 totals 15 residues.

The rearrangement links TRBV4-1 to TRBJ1-3; a possible D gene is TRBD1 (6 bases). V lost 5 bases to trimming and J lost 2 bases, with 13 bases between them. CDR3 length equals 15 residues. CDR1 is MGHRA and CDR2 is YSYEKL in the germline V gene. The CDR3 sequence is CASSRTGNTGNTIYF. The CDR3 DNA sequence: TGCGCCAGCAGCAGAACAGGGAATACTGGAAACACCATATATTTT.

The rearrangement joins TRBV10-1 to TRBJ2-5; TRBD1 agrees at 7 bases. The CDR3 has 14 residues. The germline CDR1 and CDR2 sequences are WNHNN and SYGVQD (reference sequence). J was trimmed by 2 bases and V by 6 bases; bases with no gene match: 6. CDR3 nucleotide sequence: TGCGCCAGCAGCCCCGACAGGGCTCAAGAGACCCAGTACTTC. Translation gives CASSPDRAQETQYF.

The rearrangement uses TRBV5-5 and TRBJ1-5; 9 bases are shared with TRBD1. Per germline, CDR1 SGHKS and CDR2 YYEKEE (reference sequence). The CDR3 runs 15 residues. The trim removed 2 bases at V and 4 bases at J, leaving 4 bases unmatched. CDR3 DNA sequence: TGTGCCAGCAGCTTAACAGGGGGCTGGAATCAGCCCCAGCATTTT. It yields the protein CASSLTGGWNQPQHF.

This chain joins TRBV6-5 and TRBJ1-4, with a tentative D call TRBD1 (6 bases). Germline V gene data show CDR1 as MNHEY and CDR2 as SVGAGI. The CDR3 is 13 amino acids. V shed 8 bases and J shed 11 bases, with 18 bases lying between them. The CDR3 reads CASWDTAGEKLFF. CDR3 in DNA: TGTGCCAGCTGGGACACGGCCGGGGAGAAACTGTTTTTT.

The chain carries TRBV19 and TRBJ2-4; TRBD1 agrees at 8 bases. CDR1 and CDR2 (germline): LNHDA, SQIVND (reference sequence). Trimming cost V 1 base and J 7 bases; bases outside gene matches: 0. There are 13 residues in the CDR3. CDR3 in DNA: TGTGCCAGTAGTATAGGGACAGGGAACATTCAGTACTTC. Its protein is CASSIGTGNIQYF.

This clone came up once. The chain links TRBV7-2 to TRBJ2-2; TRBD2 matches at 13 bases. From germline, CDR1 is SGHTA and CDR2 FQGNSA. V gave up 7 bases and J gave up 8 bases; unmatched junction bases: 4. The CDR3 loop spans 14 amino acids. The DNA for the CDR3 is TGTGCCAGCAAGGGGACTAGCGGGGTGGGGGAGCTGTTTTTT. Translation gives CASKGTSGVGELFF.

The chain joins TRBV12-3 or TRBV12-4 to TRBJ1-4; no firm D call. V was shortened by 2 bases and J by 14 bases, with 12 bases between the two germline ends. The CDR3 is made up of 12 amino acids. CDR3 DNA: TGTGCCAGCAGTTTAACGGCCGGCGGGCTGTTTTTT. Its protein is CASSLTAGGLFF.

This clone was detected only a few times. The rearrangement links TRBV30 to TRBJ1-5; D is perhaps TRBD1 (6 bases). Germline V gene sequence: CDR1 GTSNPN, CDR2 SVGIG (reference sequence). The CDR3 consists of 14 residues. V gave up 2 bases and J gave up 4 bases, with 12 bases separating them. The CDR3 bases are TGTGCCTGGAGTAAGGGGGGGATTAATCAGCCCCAGCATTTT. This sequence encodes CAWSKGGINQPQHF.

The V gene is TRBV5-1, the J gene TRBJ1-1; TRBD1 is a possible D gene (5 bases). There are 15 residues in the CDR3. Germline lookup yields CDR1 SGHRS and CDR2 YFSETQ. V was clipped by 4 bases and J by 0 bases, with 13 bases between them. This chain's CDR3 is CASSRVGTMNTEAFF. The CDR3, as DNA: TGCGCCAGCAGCCGGGTCGGGACTATGAACACTGAAGCTTTCTTT.

The J gene is TRBJ2-7, the V gene TRBV11-2, with D perhaps matching TRBD1 (6 bases). The CDR3 is made up of 15 amino acids. Trimming took 1 base from V and 0 from J, leaving 10 bases between them. In germline, CDR1 is SGHAT, CDR2 FQNNGV. DNA of the CDR3: TGTGCCAGCAGCTTAGCCAGGGGCGACTCCTACGAGCAGTACTTC. It yields the protein CASSLARGDSYEQYF.

The rearrangement uses TRBV19 and TRBJ1-1, with 7 bases lining up with TRBD1. Germline values: CDR1 LNHDA, CDR2 SQIVND (reference sequence). This CDR3 is built from 14 residues. The V segment lost 4 bases and the J segment 5 bases; nucleotides outside the gene matches: 7. CDR3 residues: CASSTSTGRTEAFF. The CDR3 DNA reads TGTGCCAGTAGTACCTCGACAGGGAGGACTGAAGCTTTCTTT.

The gene calls are TRBV4-2 and TRBJ2-1; no reliable D call. Germline V lookup: CDR1 LGHNA, CDR2 YNFKEQ. The CDR3 loop spans 15 amino acids. V was cut by 0 bases and J by 4 bases, with 10 bases left in between. The CDR3 DNA reads TGTGCCAGCAGCCAAGATTCCGCGGCATACAATGAGCAGTTCTTC. It codes for CASSQDSAAYNEQFF.

The chain combines TRBV19 with TRBJ1-1; possible D gene TRBD1, 5 bases. V was trimmed by 3 bases and J by 0 bases, leaving 11 bases between them. CDR3 length: 15 amino acids. CDR1 is LNHDA and CDR2 is SQIVND in the germline V gene (reference sequence). CDR3 residues: CASSMDTGVNTEAFF. The CDR3 nucleotides are TGTGCCAGTAGTATGGACACGGGGGTGAACACTGAAGCTTTCTTT.

This clone was picked up one time. V usage is TRBV6-5 and J usage is TRBJ2-1, with 7 bases aligning to TRBD2. This CDR3 is built from 12 residues. The germline CDR1 and CDR2 sequences are MNHEY and SVGAGI. The junction had 1 base not matched to a gene; V was cut back by 2 bases and J by 9 bases. Written as DNA, the CDR3 is TGTGCCAGCAGTTACCCGGGGGGTGAGCAGTTCTTC. It translates to CASSYPGGEQFF.

CDR3: CASSDARAGNQPQHF. Here the CDR3 DNA reads TGTGCCAGCAGTGACGCCAGGGCGGGCAATCAGCCCCAGCATTTT. This chain links TRBV2 with TRBJ1-5; tentatively, D is TRBD1 (5 bases). CDR3 length: 15 residues. Trimming took 3 bases from V and 2 from J, leaving 11 bases between them. Germline assignment: CDR1 SNHLY and CDR2 FYNNEI.

The V gene is TRBV29-1, the J gene TRBJ1-1; no clear D gene. This CDR3 has 12 residues. The V end was cut by 8 bases, the J end by 1 base, with 11 bases between. CDR1 SQVTM and CDR2 ANQGSEA come from the germline V gene. DNA for the CDR3: TGCAGCTTTCGCCACAGGAACACTGAAGCTTTCTTT. Translation: CSFRHRNTEAFF.

This chain links TRBV13 with TRBJ1-1; D remains ambiguous. Germline lookup yields CDR1 PRHDT and CDR2 FYEKMQ (reference sequence). Trimming pared 1 base from V and 2 bases from J, leaving 8 bases between. The CDR3 is made up of 14 amino acids. This CDR3 is CASSLVGLNTEAFF. CDR3 bases: TGTGCCAGCAGCTTAGTAGGACTTAACACTGAAGCTTTCTTT.

The chain couples TRBV5-1 to TRBJ2-7; 8 nucleotides match TRBD2. The CDR3 consists of 15 residues. V shed 0 bases and J 5 bases; nucleotides not matched to a gene: 7. Germline-derived CDR1 and CDR2 are SGHRS and YFSETQ. CDR3 loop: CASSLAGRAGDEQYF. Written as DNA, the CDR3 is TGCGCCAGCAGCTTGGCCGGGAGGGCCGGGGACGAGCAGTACTTC.

The gene calls are TRBV13 and TRBJ2-5, with 10 nucleotides matching TRBD1. The J segment lost 4 bases and the V segment lost 8 bases, leaving 10 bases of the junction unmatched. Germline V gene lookup returns CDR1 PRHDT and CDR2 FYEKMQ (reference sequence). The CDR3 has 15 amino acids. This chain's CDR3 is CASHERDRGRETQYF. In DNA, the CDR3 is TGTGCCAGCCATGAACGGGACAGGGGACGAGAGACCCAGTACTTC.

Points on this clone: Other DNA sequences in the same sample also yield this CDR3. The chain carries TRBV9 and TRBJ1-2; no reliable D call. From germline, CDR1 is SGDLS and CDR2 YYNGEE. The CDR3 spans 13 residues. V was trimmed by 0 bases and J by 2 bases, leaving 5 bases between them. The CDR3 region is CASSVDSNYGYTF. For the CDR3, the DNA is TGTGCCAGCAGCGTAGACAGCAACTATGGCTACACCTTC. Together with reference TRBV9 and TRBJ1-2, the CDR3 gives the full variable domain: DSGVTQTPKHLITATGQRVTLRCSPRSGDLSVYWYQQSLDQGLQFLIQYYNGEERAKGNILERFSAQQFPDLHSELNLSSLELGDSALYFCASSVDSNYGYTFGSGTRLTVV.

The gene calls are TRBV28 and TRBJ2-7, with 11 bases fitting TRBD1. V was clipped by 5 bases and J by 2 bases; unmatched bases: 8. In germline, CDR1 is MDHEN, CDR2 SYDVKM. The CDR3 extends over 16 amino acids. The CDR3 nucleotides are TGTGCCAGCAGTCCAGTCCGGACAGGGGGCGCCTACGAGCAGTACTTC. Amino acids: CASSPVRTGGAYEQYF.

This clone came up once. This rearrangement joins TRBV5-1 to TRBJ2-3; 8 nucleotides line up with TRBD2. The CDR3 runs to 16 residues. CDR1 and CDR2 from the germline V gene are SGHRS and YFSETQ. V was pared by 1 base and J by 2 bases, with 6 bases of the junction left unmatched. The DNA of the CDR3 is TGCGCCAGCAGCTTGAGTACTAGCGGCAACACAGATACGCAGTATTTT. Protein product: CASSLSTSGNTDTQYF.

This clone was picked up a small number of times. The CDR3 is CGSGTTNTGELFF. The CDR3 DNA reads as TGTGGGAGCGGAACTACGAACACCGGGGAGCTGTTTTTT. The J gene is TRBJ2-2, the V gene TRBV30; tentative D call: TRBD2 (5 bases). Germline-derived CDR1 and CDR2 are GTSNPN and SVGIG (reference sequence). The CDR3 totals 13 residues.